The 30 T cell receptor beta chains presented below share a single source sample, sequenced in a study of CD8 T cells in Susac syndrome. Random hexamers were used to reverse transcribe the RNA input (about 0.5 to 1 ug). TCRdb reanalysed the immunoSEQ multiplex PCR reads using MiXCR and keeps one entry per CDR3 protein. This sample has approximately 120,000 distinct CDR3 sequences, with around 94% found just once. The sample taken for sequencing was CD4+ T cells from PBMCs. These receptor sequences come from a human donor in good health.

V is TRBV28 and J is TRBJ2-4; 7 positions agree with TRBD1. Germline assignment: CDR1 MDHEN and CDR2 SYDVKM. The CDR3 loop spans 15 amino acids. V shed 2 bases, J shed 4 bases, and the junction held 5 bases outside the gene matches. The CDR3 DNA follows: TGTGCCAGCAGTTTAGCCGGGACAGATAAAAACATTCAGTACTTC. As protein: CASSLAGTDKNIQYF. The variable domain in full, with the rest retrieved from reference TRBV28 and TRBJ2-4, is DVKVTQSSRYLVKRTGEKVFLECVQDMDHENMFWYRQDPGLGLRLIYFSYDVKMKEKGDIPEGYSVSREKKERFSLILESASTNQTSMYLCASSLAGTDKNIQYFGAGTRLSVL.

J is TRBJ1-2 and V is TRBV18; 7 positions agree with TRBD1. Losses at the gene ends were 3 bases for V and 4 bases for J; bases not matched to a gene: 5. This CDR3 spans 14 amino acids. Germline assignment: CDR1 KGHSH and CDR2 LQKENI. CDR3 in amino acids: CASSPAGGFYGYTF. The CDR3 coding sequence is TGTGCCAGCTCACCCGCAGGGGGATTCTATGGCTACACCTTC.

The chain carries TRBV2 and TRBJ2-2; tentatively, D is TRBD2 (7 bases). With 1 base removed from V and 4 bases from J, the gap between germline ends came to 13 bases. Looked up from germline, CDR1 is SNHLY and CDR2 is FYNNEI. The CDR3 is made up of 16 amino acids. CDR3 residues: CASSEGGAGVTGELFF. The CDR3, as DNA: TGTGCCAGCAGTGAAGGGGGGGCGGGAGTCACCGGGGAGCTGTTTTTT.

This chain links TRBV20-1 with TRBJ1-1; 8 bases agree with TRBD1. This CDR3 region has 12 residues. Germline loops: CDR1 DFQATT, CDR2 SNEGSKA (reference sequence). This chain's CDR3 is CSVTTGGTEAFF. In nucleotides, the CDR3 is TGCAGCGTAACCACAGGGGGCACTGAAGCTTTCTTT.

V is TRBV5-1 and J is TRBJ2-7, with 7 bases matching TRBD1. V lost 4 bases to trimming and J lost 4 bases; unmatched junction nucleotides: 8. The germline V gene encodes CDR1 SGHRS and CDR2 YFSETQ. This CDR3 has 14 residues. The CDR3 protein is CASSMRTGTYEQYF. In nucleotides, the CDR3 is TGCGCCAGCAGCATGAGGACAGGCACATACGAGCAGTACTTC.

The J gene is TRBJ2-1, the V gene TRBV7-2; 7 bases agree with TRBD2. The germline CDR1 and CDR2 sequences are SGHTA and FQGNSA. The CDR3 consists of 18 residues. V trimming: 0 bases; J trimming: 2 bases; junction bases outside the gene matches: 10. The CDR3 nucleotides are TGTGCCAGCAGCTTAGCGGTATCGGCGGGAGTAGCCTACAATGAGCAGTTCTTC. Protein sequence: CASSLAVSAGVAYNEQFF.

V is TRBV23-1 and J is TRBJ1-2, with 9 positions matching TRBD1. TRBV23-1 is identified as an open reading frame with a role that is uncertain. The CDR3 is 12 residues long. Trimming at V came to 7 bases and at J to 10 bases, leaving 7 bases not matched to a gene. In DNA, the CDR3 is TGCGCCAGCACTTACAGGGGGCCCGACTACACCTTC. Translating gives CASTYRGPDYTF.

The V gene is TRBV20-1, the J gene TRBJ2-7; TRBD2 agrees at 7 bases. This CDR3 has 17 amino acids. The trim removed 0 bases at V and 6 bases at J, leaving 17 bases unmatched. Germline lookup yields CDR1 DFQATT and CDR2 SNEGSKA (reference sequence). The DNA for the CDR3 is TGCAGTGCTAGAGACCAAGGCGCGGGAGCAATTAGTCGCGAGCAGTACTTC. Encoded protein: CSARDQGAGAISREQYF.

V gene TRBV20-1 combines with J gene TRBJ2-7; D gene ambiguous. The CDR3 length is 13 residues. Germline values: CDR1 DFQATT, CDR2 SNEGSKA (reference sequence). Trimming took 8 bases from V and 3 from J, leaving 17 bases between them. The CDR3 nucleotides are TGCAGTCTCTTCAACGGGCGCAGCTACGAGCAGTACTTC. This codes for CSLFNGRSYEQYF.

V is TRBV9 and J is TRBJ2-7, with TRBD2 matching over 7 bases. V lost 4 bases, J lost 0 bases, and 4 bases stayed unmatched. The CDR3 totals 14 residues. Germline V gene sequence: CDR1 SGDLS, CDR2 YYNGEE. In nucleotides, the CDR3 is TGTGCCAGCAGCCGGGACTACTTCTCCTACGAGCAGTACTTC. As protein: CASSRDYFSYEQYF.

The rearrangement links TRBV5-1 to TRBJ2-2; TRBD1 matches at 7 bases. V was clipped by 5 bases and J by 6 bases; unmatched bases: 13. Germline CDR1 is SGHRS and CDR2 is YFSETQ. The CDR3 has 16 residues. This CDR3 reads CASSLETGLTAGELFF. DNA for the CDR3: TGCGCCAGCAGTTTAGAGACAGGGCTAACCGCCGGGGAGCTGTTTTTT.

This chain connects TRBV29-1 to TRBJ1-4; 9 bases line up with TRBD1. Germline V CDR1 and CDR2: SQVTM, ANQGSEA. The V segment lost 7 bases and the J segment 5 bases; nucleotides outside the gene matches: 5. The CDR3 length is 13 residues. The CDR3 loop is CSAMGTGNEKLFF. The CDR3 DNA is TGCAGCGCCATGGGGACAGGGAATGAAAAACTGTTTTTT.

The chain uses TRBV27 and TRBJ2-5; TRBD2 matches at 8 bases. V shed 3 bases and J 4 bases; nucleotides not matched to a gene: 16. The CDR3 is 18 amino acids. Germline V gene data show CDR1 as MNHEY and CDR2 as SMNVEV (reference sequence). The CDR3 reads CASSFSSRLARGGETQYF. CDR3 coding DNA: TGTGCCAGCAGTTTTAGTTCGAGACTAGCGAGGGGAGGAGAGACCCAGTACTTC.

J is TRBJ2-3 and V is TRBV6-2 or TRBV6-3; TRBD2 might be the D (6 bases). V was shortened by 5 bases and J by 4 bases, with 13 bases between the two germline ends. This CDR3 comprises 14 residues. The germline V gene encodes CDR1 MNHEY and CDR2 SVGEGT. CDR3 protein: CASSRDFSPDTQYF. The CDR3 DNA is TGTGCCAGCAGTCGGGACTTTAGCCCAGATACGCAGTATTTT.

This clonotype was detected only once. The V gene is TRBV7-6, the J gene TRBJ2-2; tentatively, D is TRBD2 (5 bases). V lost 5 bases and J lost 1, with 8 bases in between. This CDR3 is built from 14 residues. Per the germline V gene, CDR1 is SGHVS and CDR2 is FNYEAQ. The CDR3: CASSPDWNTGELFF. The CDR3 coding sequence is TGTGCCAGCAGCCCGGACTGGAACACCGGGGAGCTGTTTTTT.

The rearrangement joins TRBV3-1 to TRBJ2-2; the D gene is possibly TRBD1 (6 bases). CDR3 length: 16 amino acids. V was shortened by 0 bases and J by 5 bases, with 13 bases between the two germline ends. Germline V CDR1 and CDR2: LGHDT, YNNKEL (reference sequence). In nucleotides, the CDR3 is TGTGCCAGCAGCCAAGATCCAGGGGCCGTTACCGGGGAGCTGTTTTTT. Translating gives CASSQDPGAVTGELFF.

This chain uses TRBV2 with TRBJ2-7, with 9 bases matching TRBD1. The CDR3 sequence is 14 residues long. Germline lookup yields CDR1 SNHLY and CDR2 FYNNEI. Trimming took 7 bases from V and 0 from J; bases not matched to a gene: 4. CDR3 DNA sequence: TGTGCCAGCAAACCGGGACAGGGCTCCTACGAGCAGTACTTC. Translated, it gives CASKPGQGSYEQYF.

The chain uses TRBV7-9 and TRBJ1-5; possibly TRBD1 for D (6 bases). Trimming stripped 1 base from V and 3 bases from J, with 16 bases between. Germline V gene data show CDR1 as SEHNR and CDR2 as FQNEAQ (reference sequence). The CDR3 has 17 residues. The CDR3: CASSLEGVRSFNQPQHF. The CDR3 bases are TGTGCCAGCAGCTTAGAGGGGGTGCGGAGTTTCAATCAGCCCCAGCATTTT.

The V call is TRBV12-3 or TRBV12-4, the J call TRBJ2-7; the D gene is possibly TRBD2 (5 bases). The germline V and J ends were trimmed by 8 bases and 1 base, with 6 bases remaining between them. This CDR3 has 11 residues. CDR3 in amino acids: CASGRSYEQYF. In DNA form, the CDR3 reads TGTGCCAGCGGGAGATCCTACGAGCAGTACTTC.

CDR3: CASSQVTAEGMHTEAFF. In DNA, the CDR3 is TGCGCCAGCAGCCAAGTGACTGCGGAGGGAATGCACACTGAAGCTTTCTTT. V usage is TRBV4-3 and J usage is TRBJ1-1; D unresolved. Germline lookup yields CDR1 LGHNA and CDR2 YSLEER. Trimming pared 1 base from V and 3 bases from J, leaving 18 bases between. The CDR3 is made up of 17 amino acids.

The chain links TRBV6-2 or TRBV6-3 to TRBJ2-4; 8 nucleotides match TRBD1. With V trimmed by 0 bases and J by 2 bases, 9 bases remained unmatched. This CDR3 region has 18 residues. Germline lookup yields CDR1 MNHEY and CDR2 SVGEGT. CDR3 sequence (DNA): TGTGCCAGCAGTTACTCTATCGGGACAGGCAGGACCAAAAACATTCAGTACTTC. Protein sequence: CASSYSIGTGRTKNIQYF.

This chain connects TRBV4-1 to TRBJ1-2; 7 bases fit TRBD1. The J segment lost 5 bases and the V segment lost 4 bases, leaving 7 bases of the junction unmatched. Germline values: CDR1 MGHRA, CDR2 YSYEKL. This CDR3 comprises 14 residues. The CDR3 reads CASSLTGQVYGYTF. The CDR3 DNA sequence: TGCGCCAGCAGCCTTACCGGACAGGTTTATGGCTACACCTTC.

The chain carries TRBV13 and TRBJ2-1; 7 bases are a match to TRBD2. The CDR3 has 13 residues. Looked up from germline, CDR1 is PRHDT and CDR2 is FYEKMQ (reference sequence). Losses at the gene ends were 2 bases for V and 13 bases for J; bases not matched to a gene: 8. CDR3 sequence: CASSLYGAGVQFF. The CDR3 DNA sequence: TGTGCCAGCAGCTTATACGGGGCGGGAGTACAGTTCTTC.

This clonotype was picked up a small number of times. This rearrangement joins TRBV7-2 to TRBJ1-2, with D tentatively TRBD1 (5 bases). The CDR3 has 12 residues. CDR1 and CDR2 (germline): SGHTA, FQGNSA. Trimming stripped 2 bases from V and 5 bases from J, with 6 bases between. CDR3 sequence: CASSLPGYGYTF. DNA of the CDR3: TGTGCCAGCAGCTTACCAGGGTATGGCTACACCTTC.

CDR3 residues: CAISESPAGGPQHF. The CDR3 nucleotides read TGTGCCATCAGTGAGTCGCCGGCCGGGGGGCCCCAGCATTTT. The gene calls are TRBV10-3 and TRBJ1-5; maybe TRBD1 (5 bases). V dropped 0 bases and J dropped 9 bases, with 12 bases sitting between them. This CDR3 region has 14 residues. CDR1 is ENHRY, CDR2 SYGVKD, per germline.

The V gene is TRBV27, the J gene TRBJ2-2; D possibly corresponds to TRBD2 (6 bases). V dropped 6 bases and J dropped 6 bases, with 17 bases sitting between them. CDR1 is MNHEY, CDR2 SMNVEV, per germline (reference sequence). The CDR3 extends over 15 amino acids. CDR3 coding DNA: TGTGCCAGCAGGGGGCCGGGACTCACCCCCGGGGAGCTGTTTTTT. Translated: CASRGPGLTPGELFF.

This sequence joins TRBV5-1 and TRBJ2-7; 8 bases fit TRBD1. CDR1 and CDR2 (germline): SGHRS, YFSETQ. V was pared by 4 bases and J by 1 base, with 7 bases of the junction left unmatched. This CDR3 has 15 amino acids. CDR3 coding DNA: TGCGCCAGCAGCCCAGACAGGGGCCTATCCTACGAGCAGTACTTC. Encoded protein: CASSPDRGLSYEQYF.

In DNA, the CDR3 is TGTGCCAGCAGTTTGGGCTTCACAGATACGCAGTATTTT. Its protein is CASSLGFTDTQYF. The V call is TRBV12-3 or TRBV12-4, the J call TRBJ2-3; D is ambiguous. Deletions cut 3 bases from V and 2 bases from J, with 6 bases between. The CDR3 is 13 residues long.

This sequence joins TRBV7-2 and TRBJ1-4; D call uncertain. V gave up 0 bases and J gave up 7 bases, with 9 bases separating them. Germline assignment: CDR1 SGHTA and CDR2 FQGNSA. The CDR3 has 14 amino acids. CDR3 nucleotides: TGTGCCAGCAGCTTAGCAGGGAACTCTGAAAAACTGTTTTTT. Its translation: CASSLAGNSEKLFF.

The CDR3 DNA is TGTGCCAGCACCCCGGCCAACTATGGCTACACCTTC. The encoded protein is CASTPANYGYTF. J is TRBJ1-2 and V is TRBV7-9; D is ambiguous. The CDR3 is 12 amino acids. Germline lookup yields CDR1 SEHNR and CDR2 FQNEAQ (reference sequence). The V end was cut by 7 bases, the J end by 2 bases, with 8 bases between. Drawing the rest from reference TRBV7-9 and TRBJ1-2, the complete variable domain is DTGVSQNPRHKITKRGQNVTFRCDPISEHNRLYWYRQTLGQGPEFLTYFQNEAQLEKSRLLSDRFSAERPKGSFSTLEIQRTEQGDSAMYLCASTPANYGYTFGSGTRLTVV.